This T cell receptor (beta chain) was retrieved from a study of blood T cells in healthy people across ages. It was with a sample-barcoded 5' primer and a J-beta primer mix that a second PCR of roughly 6 to 12 cycles was run. MiXCR was run by TCRdb on the 5' RACE reads, yielding one entry per CDR3 protein. This table has roughly 1,000,000 distinct CDR3 sequences, roughly a quarter appearing once. To note about this clonotype: It may be a read error: a sequence one base away is much more abundant.

This sample was also put to use in a study of T cells of mothers and their children.

The source is a girl between 2 and 10 years old in good health. Source material: blood.

The CDR3 region has the DNA TGTGCCAGCAGTTACGTCACTGAAGCTTTCTTT. Amino acid sequence: CASSYVTEAFF. The rearrangement links TRBV6-6 to TRBJ1-1, with D unclear. The CDR3 runs to 11 residues. CDR1 and CDR2 from the germline V gene are MNHNY and SVGAGI (reference sequence). Trimming pared 2 bases from V and 4 bases from J, leaving 2 bases between.